A selection of T cell receptor beta chains follows, all from one sample in a study of blood T cell repertoires in COVID-19. Sequenced by immunoSEQ multiplex PCR; TCRdb stores in-frame clones only, minus some. The sample has fewer than 200,000 clones; about nine tenths are singletons. Sequences were obtained from peripheral blood. The receptors originated from a man between 18 and 29 years old with COVID-19, enrolled during active disease. CDR3s include the opening cysteine and the closing phenylalanine or tryptophan. D genes are given only for firm matches. Size is stated for part of the rows, as once, few or many counts, or as a class when the clone is expanded.

V gene	clone size	D gene	J gene	CDR3 DNA	CDR3 protein
TRBV28	once	TRBD2	TRBJ2-7	TGTGCCAGCAGTTCCCCTGTGACTAGCGGGAGTTGGGGATTATACGAGCAGTACTTC	CASSSPVTSGSWGLYEQYF
TRBV10-3	-	TRBD2	TRBJ2-7	TGTGCCATCAGTGACGGGCTAGCGGACGAGCAGTACTTC	CAISDGLADEQYF
TRBV5-5	-	TRBD1	TRBJ1-1	TGTGCCAGCAGCCTAGGGACAGGGCCGAACACTGAAGCTTTCTTT	CASSLGTGPNTEAFF
TRBV5-1	-	-	TRBJ2-7	TGCGCCAGCAGCTTGGCCGCTGGACAGTCCTACGAGCAGTACTTC	CASSLAAGQSYEQYF
TRBV29-1	-	TRBD2	TRBJ2-1	TGCAGCGTTGACCGGACTAGCGGGCGGGTGCCTTACAATGAGCAGTTCTTC	CSVDRTSGRVPYNEQFF
TRBV7-2	-	TRBD2	TRBJ2-1	TGTGCCAGCAGCTTCCCACCCGGACTAGCGGGAGTAGAAGAGCAGTTCTTC	CASSFPPGLAGVEEQFF
TRBV19	-	-	TRBJ2-7	TGTGCCAGTAGTACCCTGACAGGAACCTACGAGCAGTACTTC	CASSTLTGTYEQYF
TRBV27	-	TRBD2	TRBJ2-1	TGTGCCAGCATTGAGACTAGCGGGAGTAATGAGCAGTTCTTC	CASIETSGSNEQFF
TRBV9	-	-	TRBJ2-2	TGTGCCAGCAGCTCTAGTGGCTATAGGAACACCGGGGAGCTGTTTTTT	CASSSSGYRNTGELFF
TRBV9	-	-	TRBJ1-3	TGTGCCAGCAGCGTAGGAGGGGGTAGCTACCCTGGAAACACCATATATTTT	CASSVGGGSYPGNTIYF
TRBV25-1	once	TRBD2	TRBJ2-1	TGTGCCAGCAGTGAGCCAACTAGCGGGAGAACTAATGAGCAGTTCTTC	CASSEPTSGRTNEQFF
TRBV7-9	-	-	TRBJ2-1	TGTGCCAGCAGCTCGCGGGACTGGGTAGACAATGAGCAGTTCTTC	CASSSRDWVDNEQFF
TRBV18	-	-	TRBJ1-6	TGTGCCAGCTCACCTGTCCAGGGTGAATCACCCCTCCACTTT	CASSPVQGESPLHF
TRBV4-3	-	-	TRBJ2-3	TGCGCCAGCAGCCAATCCCTTAGCACAGATACGCAGTATTTT	CASSQSLSTDTQYF
TRBV28	-	-	TRBJ1-2	TGTGCCAGCACCCTTTCACCGAGCAGGAACTATGGCTACACCTTC	CASTLSPSRNYGYTF
TRBV5-6	-	-	TRBJ1-2	TGTGCCAGCAGCTTCGGCTATGGCTACACCTTC	CASSFGYGYTF
TRBV7-2	-	TRBD1	TRBJ1-5	TGTGCCAGCAGTACACAGGGGGTCTCAGATCAGCCCCAGCATTTT	CASSTQGVSDQPQHF
TRBV19	-	TRBD2	TRBJ2-1	TGTGCCAGTAGTATAGCCCCCATAGCGGGAGTTTACAGTGAGCAGTTCTTC	CASSIAPIAGVYSEQFF
TRBV18	-	TRBD2	TRBJ2-5	TGTGCCAGCTCACCATTCGCCTTAGCGGGAGTGAAAGAGACCCAGTACTTC	CASSPFALAGVKETQYF
TRBV5-1	-	-	TRBJ2-7	TGCGCCAGCAGCTTGAGCGGGTCCTCCTCCTACGAGCAGTACTTC	CASSLSGSSSYEQYF
TRBV10-3	few	TRBD1	TRBJ1-5	TGTGCCATCAGTGATGACAGGGAAAATCAGCCCCAGCATTTT	CAISDDRENQPQHF
TRBV20-1	-	-	TRBJ1-6	TGCAGTGCTAGTGGGGGCGGCTTCGTTAGCTCCTATAATTCACCCCTCCACTTT	CSASGGGFVSSYNSPLHF
TRBV4-3	-	-	TRBJ1-4	TGCGCCAGCAGCCAGGTCCCGGGACAAAGTAATGAAAAACTGTTTTTT	CASSQVPGQSNEKLFF
TRBV3-1/TRBV3-2	-	-	TRBJ2-1	TGTGCCAGCAGCCAGTCGCGGGGCAATGAGCAGTTCTTC	CASSQSRGNEQFF
TRBV4-3	-	-	TRBJ1-6	TGCGCCAGCAGCCGAAAGGGTTTAGGGGTCCTCCACTTT	CASSRKGLGVLHF
TRBV5-6	-	-	TRBJ2-7	TGTGCCAGCAGCTCCCGGGACAAGTCCTACGAGCAGTACTTC	CASSSRDKSYEQYF
TRBV7-2	-	-	TRBJ2-2	TGTGCCAGCAGCTGGGCGTGGGAGCGGGTGTCAAACACCGGGGAGCTGTTTTTT	CASSWAWERVSNTGELFF
TRBV11-3	once	TRBD2	TRBJ2-3	TGTGCCAGCAGCTTAGTAGCGGGAGGGACAGATACGCAGTATTTT	CASSLVAGGTDTQYF
TRBV19	-	TRBD1	TRBJ1-1	TGTGCCAGTAGCAGGGGGCCGAACACTGAAGCTTTCTTT	CASSRGPNTEAFF
TRBV30	-	-	TRBJ1-4	TGTGCCTGGAGTGTAGGGACTGCTAATGAAAAACTGTTTTTT	CAWSVGTANEKLFF
TRBV30	-	-	TRBJ2-7	TGTGCCTGGAGTGTGGGGGTTTCTGGGGGCTTGTACTTC	CAWSVGVSGGLYF
TRBV19	-	-	TRBJ2-5	TGTGCCAGTAGTATGGGCAGGTCCCAAGAGACCCAGTACTTC	CASSMGRSQETQYF
TRBV18	-	-	TRBJ1-1	TGTGCCAGCTCACCACCTCTAAACACTGAAGCTTTCTTT	CASSPPLNTEAFF
TRBV10-3	-	-	TRBJ1-1	TGTGCCATCAGTGAGGCCGGGGCTGAAGCTTTCTTT	CAISEAGAEAFF
TRBV2	-	TRBD1	TRBJ1-2	TGTGCCAGCAGTGCCAGGGGGCGTTGGGGCTACACCTTC	CASSARGRWGYTF
TRBV3-1/TRBV3-2	-	TRBD1	TRBJ2-2	TGTGCCAGCAGCCAAGAATTTGACAGGGTAAACACCGGGGAGCTGTTTTTT	CASSQEFDRVNTGELFF
TRBV14	-	TRBD2	TRBJ2-7	TGTGCCAGCAGCCGGGAGGGACTAGCCTACGAGCAGTACTTC	CASSREGLAYEQYF
TRBV12-5	-	TRBD2	TRBJ2-5	TGTGCTAGTGGTTTGGGGACTAGCGGACAAGAGACCCAGTACTTC	CASGLGTSGQETQYF
TRBV5-1	-	TRBD1	TRBJ2-7	TGCGCCAGCAGCAGTCCCGGGACAGGGAGGTTCTACGAGCAGTACTTC	CASSSPGTGRFYEQYF
TRBV4-2	once	-	TRBJ2-7	TGTGCCAGCAGCCAAGCGGGTTCCTACGAGCAGTACTTC	CASSQAGSYEQYF
TRBV5-6	-	-	TRBJ1-6	TGTGCCAGCAGCTTGGCAGGGGTCAACTCACCCCTCCACTTT	CASSLAGVNSPLHF
TRBV19	-	-	TRBJ2-2	TGTGCCAGTAGTCGCCAAGAGGGCAGTGTAGGGGAGCTGTTTTTT	CASSRQEGSVGELFF
TRBV5-8	-	-	TRBJ2-1	TGTGCCAGCAGCCTTGTAGTGGACAATGAGCAGTTCTTC	CASSLVVDNEQFF
TRBV12-5	-	TRBD2	TRBJ2-1	TGTGCTAGTGGTTTGGAAACTAGCGGAAACAATGAGCAGTTCTTC	CASGLETSGNNEQFF
TRBV28	once	-	TRBJ2-4	TGTGCCAGCAGTCCAGGGTTTGGCAAAAACATTCAGTACTTC	CASSPGFGKNIQYF
TRBV28	-	TRBD2	TRBJ2-3	TGTGCCAGCAGTCCCCTTAGACTAGCGGGAGGCACAGATACGCAGTATTTT	CASSPLRLAGGTDTQYF
TRBV6-5	-	-	TRBJ1-3	TGTGCCAGCTCGGAGAGAAACACCATATATTTT	CASSERNTIYF
TRBV7-2	-	-	TRBJ1-6	TGTGCCAGCAGCTTCGGGGTAGGGGGTAATTCACCCCTCCACTTT	CASSFGVGGNSPLHF
TRBV5-1	-	-	TRBJ1-6	TGCGCCAGCAGCCACAGGGACAATAATTCACCCCTCCACTTT	CASSHRDNNSPLHF
TRBV7-9	-	TRBD1	TRBJ1-1	TGTGCCAGCAGCTTAGCGACAGGGACGAACACTGAAGCTTTCTTT	CASSLATGTNTEAFF